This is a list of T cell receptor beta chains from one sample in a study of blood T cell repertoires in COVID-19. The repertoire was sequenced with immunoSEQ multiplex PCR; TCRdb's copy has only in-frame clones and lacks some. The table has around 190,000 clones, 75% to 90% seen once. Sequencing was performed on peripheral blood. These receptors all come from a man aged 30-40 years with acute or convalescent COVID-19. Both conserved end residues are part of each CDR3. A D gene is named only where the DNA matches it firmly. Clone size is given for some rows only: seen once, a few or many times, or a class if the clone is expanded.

CDR3 DNA: TGTGCCAGCGGGGGGGAGACTAGCTCACCTCACAATGAGCAGTTCTTC; CDR3 protein: CASGGETSSPHNEQFF; D gene: TRBD2; clone size: NA; V gene: TRBV5-4; J gene: TRBJ2-1
CDR3 DNA: TGTGCCAGTAGTCCTCGGACAGCCGTCTACGAGCAGTACTTC; CDR3 protein: CASSPRTAVYEQYF; D gene: NA; clone size: NA; V gene: TRBV19; J gene: TRBJ2-7
CDR3 DNA: TGTGCCAGCAGTTTACAGGGGGCGACCTCCTACGAGCAGTACTTC; CDR3 protein: CASSLQGATSYEQYF; D gene: TRBD1; clone size: NA; V gene: TRBV27; J gene: TRBJ2-7
CDR3 DNA: TGTGCCAGCAGCTTAGGTTTCGGGGGGACGAACACCGGGGAGCTGTTTTTT; CDR3 protein: CASSLGFGGTNTGELFF; D gene: TRBD2; clone size: NA; V gene: TRBV5-6; J gene: TRBJ2-2
CDR3 DNA: TGTGCCAGCAGCCCGATCCCCAGGGGGCCGAGCTATGGCTACACCTTC; CDR3 protein: CASSPIPRGPSYGYTF; D gene: TRBD1; clone size: once; V gene: TRBV5-4; J gene: TRBJ1-2
CDR3 DNA: TGTGCCAGCAGCCTTACCTCGTCTAGCGCGTCCACAGATACGCAGTATTTT; CDR3 protein: CASSLTSSSASTDTQYF; D gene: NA; clone size: NA; V gene: TRBV7-3; J gene: TRBJ2-3
CDR3 DNA: TGTGCCAGCAGGTTACTAGCCACTGACGACTACGAGCAGTACTTC; CDR3 protein: CASRLLATDDYEQYF; D gene: NA; clone size: NA; V gene: TRBV6-5; J gene: TRBJ2-7
CDR3 DNA: TGTGCCAGCAGCCAAGATCGGGGACAGGGCACACCTTTCCCCACTGAAGCTTTCTTT; CDR3 protein: CASSQDRGQGTPFPTEAFF; D gene: TRBD1; clone size: NA; V gene: TRBV3-1/TRBV3-2; J gene: TRBJ1-1
CDR3 DNA: TGCGCCAGCAGCTTGCAGCCGGGACAGGGAAATAATTCACCCCTCCACTTT; CDR3 protein: CASSLQPGQGNNSPLHF; D gene: TRBD1; clone size: few; V gene: TRBV5-1; J gene: TRBJ1-6
CDR3 DNA: TGCGCCAGCAGATTAGCGGGAGCGGCCTACGAGCAGTACTTC; CDR3 protein: CASRLAGAAYEQYF; D gene: TRBD2; clone size: NA; V gene: TRBV10-2; J gene: TRBJ2-7
CDR3 DNA: TGTGCCTGGAGTCCCCACTCTGGAAACACCATATATTTT; CDR3 protein: CAWSPHSGNTIYF; D gene: NA; clone size: NA; V gene: TRBV30; J gene: TRBJ1-3
CDR3 DNA: TGTGCCAGCCGAGCGCCTAGCTCTGGAAACACCATATATTTT; CDR3 protein: CASRAPSSGNTIYF; D gene: NA; clone size: NA; V gene: TRBV28; J gene: TRBJ1-3
CDR3 DNA: TGTGCCAGCAGCTTGGCCAGTTCGGGGGGGCTAGAAGCTTTCTTT; CDR3 protein: CASSLASSGGLEAFF; D gene: NA; clone size: once; V gene: TRBV5-5; J gene: TRBJ1-1
CDR3 DNA: TGTGCCACTCAAGGGAGGACCCAGTACTTC; CDR3 protein: CATQGRTQYF; D gene: NA; clone size: NA; V gene: TRBV2; J gene: TRBJ2-5
CDR3 DNA: TGTGCCAGCAGTTACTCGTGGGCCAATAATGAAAAACTGTTTTTT; CDR3 protein: CASSYSWANNEKLFF; D gene: NA; clone size: NA; V gene: TRBV6-5; J gene: TRBJ1-4
CDR3 DNA: TGTGCCACCGCGACAGGGACCTCACCCCTCCACTTT; CDR3 protein: CATATGTSPLHF; D gene: TRBD1; clone size: NA; V gene: TRBV2; J gene: TRBJ1-6
CDR3 DNA: TGTGCCTGGAGTGCTGGGACTAGCGGGACAGATACGCAGTATTTT; CDR3 protein: CAWSAGTSGTDTQYF; D gene: TRBD2; clone size: NA; V gene: TRBV30; J gene: TRBJ2-3
CDR3 DNA: TGCGCCAGCAGCCAATTCTGGACAGGGAAGCAGTATTTT; CDR3 protein: CASSQFWTGKQYF; D gene: TRBD1; clone size: few; V gene: TRBV4-1; J gene: TRBJ2-3
CDR3 DNA: TGCGCCAGCAGCTTAACACAGTCCTCGGTTGGAACTGAAGCTTTCTTT; CDR3 protein: CASSLTQSSVGTEAFF; D gene: NA; clone size: few; V gene: TRBV5-1; J gene: TRBJ1-1
CDR3 DNA: TGTGCCAGCAGGTCGGGACAGGGGATGACTGAAGCTTTCTTT; CDR3 protein: CASRSGQGMTEAFF; D gene: TRBD1; clone size: few; V gene: TRBV7-9; J gene: TRBJ1-1
CDR3 DNA: TGTGCCAGTAGTAGGGAGGGGTCCTACGAGCAGTACTTC; CDR3 protein: CASSREGSYEQYF; D gene: TRBD2; clone size: NA; V gene: TRBV19; J gene: TRBJ2-7
CDR3 DNA: TGTGCCAGCAGGTCGGACAGGGCCAGGCCCCAGCATTTT; CDR3 protein: CASRSDRARPQHF; D gene: TRBD1; clone size: NA; V gene: TRBV28; J gene: TRBJ1-5
CDR3 DNA: TGTGCCACCACGGCGACAGTCACTGAAGCTTTCTTT; CDR3 protein: CATTATVTEAFF; D gene: NA; clone size: NA; V gene: TRBV6-5; J gene: TRBJ1-1
CDR3 DNA: TGTGCCAGCAGCCAACCAGGGACTGCAACTAATGAAAAACTGTTTTTT; CDR3 protein: CASSQPGTATNEKLFF; D gene: NA; clone size: NA; V gene: TRBV4-2; J gene: TRBJ1-4